What follows are 25 T cell receptor beta chains derived from one specimen sequenced in a study of T cell changes during pregnancy in multiple sclerosis. TCRdb's table, derived via immunoSEQ multiplex PCR, lists solely in-frame clones and lacks some. This sample has under 40,000 clones, with about 93% found just once. The sequencing used CD4+ T cells from peripheral blood mononuclear cells, collected in the third trimester of pregnancy. All receptors come from a female donor in good health, enrolled as a control in a pregnancy study.

The rearrangement joins TRBV30 to TRBJ2-5; 9 nucleotides align to TRBD2. The CDR3 loop spans 14 amino acids. CDR1 is GTSNPN, CDR2 SVGIG, per germline (reference sequence). V lost 3 bases and J lost 5; bases outside the gene matches: 7. CDR3 coding DNA: TGTGCCTGGAGGCCCTTAGCGGGGGTGGAGACCCAGTACTTC. Amino acid sequence: CAWRPLAGVETQYF.

This chain uses TRBV6-6 with TRBJ2-7; D unresolved. This CDR3 has 13 amino acids. Germline V CDR1 and CDR2: MNHNY, SVGAGI (reference sequence). The V and J ends lost 2 bases and 3 bases respectively, with 8 bases between them. The CDR3: CASSYGLRYEQYF. In DNA, the CDR3 is TGTGCCAGCAGTTACGGCCTTCGCTACGAGCAGTACTTC.

The genes are TRBV5-5 and TRBJ2-2; D possibly corresponds to TRBD2 (5 bases). This CDR3 region has 16 residues. Germline V gene sequence: CDR1 SGHKS, CDR2 YYEKEE (reference sequence). Trimming removed 5 bases at V and 4 bases at J, with 18 bases between. CDR3 nucleotide sequence: TGTGCCAGCAGTTACGTACCCGGGCTAGCCACCGGGGAGCTGTTTTTT. Translated: CASSYVPGLATGELFF.

The chain employs TRBV5-1 and TRBJ2-7; a weak D match, TRBD1 (6 bases). The germline CDR1 and CDR2 sequences are SGHRS and YFSETQ. CDR3 length: 14 residues. Trimming cost V 4 bases and J 2 bases, with 13 bases left between them. This CDR3 reads CASSADSFPYEQYF. In DNA form, the CDR3 reads TGCGCCAGCAGCGCGGACAGTTTTCCCTACGAGCAGTACTTC.

The chain carries TRBV19 and TRBJ2-1, with 15 positions matching TRBD2. Germline V gives CDR1 LNHDA, CDR2 SQIVND (reference sequence). The CDR3 loop spans 20 amino acids. After removal of 6 bases from V and 0 bases from J, the junction contained 12 bases not matched to a gene. CDR3 nucleotide sequence: TGTGCCAGTAGCCATAAGGGACTAGCGGGAGGCGCCATCTCCTACAATGAGCAGTTCTTC. Translating it yields CASSHKGLAGGAISYNEQFF. The full variable domain, with the rest looked up from reference TRBV19 and TRBJ2-1, is DGGITQSPKYLFRKEGQNVTLSCEQNLNHDAMYWYRQDPGQGLRLIYYSQIVNDFQKGDIAEGYSVSREKKESFPLTVTSAQKNPTAFYLCASSHKGLAGGAISYNEQFFGPGTRLTVL.

The V and J genes are TRBV19 and TRBJ2-7; 12 nucleotides agree with TRBD2. Trimming took 0 bases from V and 3 from J; bases not matched to a gene: 3. CDR3 size: 16 residues. CDR1 and CDR2 (germline): LNHDA, SQIVND (reference sequence). The CDR3 DNA is TGTGCCAGTAGTATAGATTGGACTAGCGGGAACTACGAGCAGTACTTC. Its protein product is CASSIDWTSGNYEQYF.

Concerning this clone: The same CDR3 arises from other DNA sequences in this sample as well. J is TRBJ1-5 and V is TRBV28; 7 bases agree with TRBD1. Per the germline V gene, CDR1 is MDHEN and CDR2 is SYDVKM. The trim removed 5 bases at V and 2 bases at J, leaving 0 bases unmatched. The CDR3 is 13 residues long. The CDR3 region has the DNA TGTGCCAGCAGTGACAGGGGCAATCAGCCCCAGCATTTT. Translated: CASSDRGNQPQHF.

V and J are TRBV28 and TRBJ1-1, with D maybe TRBD1 (5 bases). Germline CDR1 reads MDHEN; CDR2 reads SYDVKM. V lost 3 bases and J 3 bases, leaving 14 bases between the germline ends. This CDR3 spans 15 amino acids. The CDR3 nucleotides read TGTGCCAGCAGTTTGTGGCAGGGTGTGTACACTGAAGCTTTCTTT. Translated: CASSLWQGVYTEAFF.

This chain links TRBV6-1 with TRBJ1-5, with D perhaps matching TRBD1 (5 bases). This CDR3 contains 14 residues. With 4 bases removed from V and 3 bases from J, the gap between germline ends came to 10 bases. Germline CDR1 reads MNHNS; CDR2 reads SASEGT. The CDR3 region has the DNA TGTGCCAGCAGTGTCCAGGGTGCCAATCAGCCCCAGCATTTT. Its protein is CASSVQGANQPQHF.

The chain uses TRBV7-2 and TRBJ1-1; D perhaps matches TRBD1 (6 bases). The CDR3 is 14 amino acids. V gave up 3 bases and J gave up 4 bases, with 12 bases separating them. Germline values: CDR1 SGHTA, CDR2 FQGNSA. CDR3 sequence (DNA): TGTGCCAGCAGCTTGACAGGTTCGAGCACTGAAGCTTTCTTT. Amino acid sequence: CASSLTGSSTEAFF.

This clone has more than one count but fewer than ten. The rearrangement links TRBV9 to TRBJ2-3; D call uncertain. Germline assignment: CDR1 SGDLS and CDR2 YYNGEE. V gave up 0 bases and J gave up 2 bases, with 4 bases separating them. This CDR3 is 13 amino acids long. This chain's CDR3 is CASSVAFTDTQYF. DNA for the CDR3: TGTGCCAGCAGCGTAGCATTCACAGATACGCAGTATTTT.

This clone was counted a few times. This sequence joins TRBV9 and TRBJ1-6, with 7 bases fitting TRBD1. The CDR3 is made up of 16 amino acids. V lost 2 bases and J lost 7; bases outside the gene matches: 9. The germline V gene has CDR1 SGDLS and CDR2 YYNGEE. Here the CDR3 DNA reads TGTGCCAGCAGCGTTTCCAGACAGGGCGAAAATTCACCCCTCCACTTT. Translated: CASSVSRQGENSPLHF.

The chain joins TRBV6-1 to TRBJ1-3; possibly TRBD1 for D (5 bases). CDR3 size: 15 residues. V gave up 7 bases and J gave up 7 bases, with 20 bases separating them. Germline lookup yields CDR1 MNHNS and CDR2 SASEGT. The CDR3 nucleotides are TGTGCCAGCACCGAAAGTCCCGGGGGTAGGAACACCATATATTTT. It codes for CASTESPGGRNTIYF.

This chain uses TRBV7-3 with TRBJ2-7; 11 nucleotides match TRBD1. J gave up 5 bases and V 5 bases, and 8 bases lay outside the gene matches. Germline V gene sequence: CDR1 SGHTA, CDR2 FQGTGA. The CDR3 contains 15 residues. The CDR3 here is CASSLTGTGGDEQYF. DNA of the CDR3: TGTGCCAGCAGCCTGACCGGGACAGGGGGGGACGAGCAGTACTTC.

The chain uses TRBV28 and TRBJ2-7; 8 positions match TRBD1. CDR1 MDHEN and CDR2 SYDVKM come from the germline V gene. V dropped 7 bases and J dropped 2; count of bases not matched to a gene: 10. The CDR3 totals 15 residues. The CDR3 DNA reads as TGTGCCAGCACCGACCGACAGGGGCGGCCCTACGAGCAGTACTTC. Residues: CASTDRQGRPYEQYF.

V gene TRBV29-1 combines with J gene TRBJ2-1; no clear D. CDR1 and CDR2 (germline): SQVTM, ANQGSEA. This CDR3 has 11 residues. CDR3 region: CSEELDHEQFF. CDR3 in DNA: TGCAGTGAAGAGCTAGACCATGAGCAGTTCTTC.

This clone was counted a single time. The CDR3 coding sequence is TGTGCCAGCAGCTCCCCTAGCGGCACCTACAATGAGCAGTTCTTC. Translated, it gives CASSSPSGTYNEQFF. The chain combines TRBV7-8 with TRBJ2-1; the match to TRBD2 covers 7 bases. Trimming at V came to 4 bases and at J to 2 bases, leaving 5 bases not matched to a gene. This CDR3 has 15 residues. Germline values: CDR1 SGHVS, CDR2 FQNEAQ.

The chain links TRBV6-5 to TRBJ2-5; maybe TRBD2 (6 bases). V was pared by 3 bases and J by 7 bases, with 12 bases between. The CDR3 spans 13 residues. CDR1 is MNHEY and CDR2 is SVGAGI in the germline V gene. The CDR3 loop reads CASSYAGWGTQYF. The CDR3 bases are TGTGCCAGCAGTTATGCGGGGTGGGGGACCCAGTACTTC.

The chain uses TRBV4-1 and TRBJ1-3, with D maybe TRBD1 (6 bases). V lost 4 bases, J lost 2 bases, and 15 bases lay in between. The CDR3 runs 16 residues. The germline V gene encodes CDR1 MGHRA and CDR2 YSYEKL. CDR3 bases: TGCGCCAGCAGCCCCCAGATGACAGGAGCTGGAAACACCATATATTTT. Protein product: CASSPQMTGAGNTIYF.

The rearrangement links TRBV25-1 to TRBJ2-3; D possibly corresponds to TRBD2 (5 bases). Trimming removed 2 bases from V and 8 bases from J, with 11 bases in between. Looked up from germline, CDR1 is MGHDK and CDR2 is SYGVNS. This CDR3 region has 13 residues. The CDR3 loop reads CASSEPGLLTQYF. CDR3 sequence (DNA): TGTGCCAGCAGTGAACCGGGGTTACTTACGCAGTATTTT.

The rearrangement joins TRBV27 to TRBJ1-5, with TRBD1 matching 8 bases. After removal of 6 bases from V and 4 bases from J, the junction contained 5 bases not matched to a gene. This CDR3 is 14 amino acids long. Germline loops: CDR1 MNHEY, CDR2 SMNVEV (reference sequence). This CDR3 reads CASRRQGPNQPQHF. DNA of the CDR3: TGTGCCAGCAGGCGACAGGGGCCGAATCAGCCCCAGCATTTT.

The chain has TRBV7-8 and TRBJ2-3, with D tentatively TRBD1 (6 bases). V was pared by 3 bases and J by 0 bases, with 13 bases between. Germline-derived CDR1 and CDR2 are SGHVS and FQNEAQ. CDR3 length: 16 residues. The CDR3 is CASSFSRTASTDTQYF. For the CDR3, the DNA is TGTGCCAGCAGCTTCTCAAGGACAGCTAGCACAGATACGCAGTATTTT. The full variable domain, completed using reference TRBV7-8 and TRBJ2-3, is GAGVSQSPRYKVAKRGQDVALRCDPISGHVSLFWYQQALGQGPEFLTYFQNEAQLDKSGLPSDRFFAERPEGSVSTLKIQRTQQEDSAVYLCASSFSRTASTDTQYFGPGTRLTVL.

This rearrangement joins TRBV6-1 to TRBJ1-2; D may be TRBD1 (5 bases). The CDR3 loop spans 15 amino acids. Trimming pared 0 bases from V and 6 bases from J, leaving 14 bases between. The germline V gene encodes CDR1 MNHNS and CDR2 SASEGT. CDR3 in DNA: TGTGCCAGCAGTGAAGCGCGGGGCTTAAACCATGGCTACACCTTC. Its protein product is CASSEARGLNHGYTF.

This clone was counted once. The V call is TRBV5-6, the J call TRBJ2-3, with a possible D match to TRBD1 (5 bases). V lost 0 bases, J lost 2 bases, and 16 bases lay in between. CDR1 and CDR2 (germline): SGHDT, YYEEEE. The CDR3 has 17 residues. CDR3 bases: TGTGCCAGCAGCTTGGCCCCTGGGGCGCCGAACACAGATACGCAGTATTTT. It encodes CASSLAPGAPNTDTQYF.

The table lists this clone with a few counts. This sequence joins TRBV7-9 and TRBJ1-1; 8 positions match TRBD1. CDR3 length: 14 amino acids. V gave up 5 bases and J gave up 4 bases; unmatched junction bases: 6. CDR1 and CDR2 from the germline V gene are SEHNR and FQNEAQ (reference sequence). The CDR3 reads CASSRDRSTTEAFF. CDR3 DNA sequence: TGTGCCAGCAGCAGGGACAGGTCGACCACTGAAGCTTTCTTT.